This paragraph reports one TCR beta chain. Per the authors' pipeline: From reference gene primer amplification, estimates of nucleated cell counts were derived. This table comes from immunoSEQ multiplex PCR, and its TCRdb copy is limited to in-frame clones, with some not included. V, J and clone size are those of that table, while D and trimming were read from the DNA. The table has roughly 100,000 clones, roughly 80% seen once; the top ten hold 4.5%. The sample belongs to a study of blood T cell repertoires in COVID-19. Study overall: PBMCs, B-cell-depleted T cells, or T cells provided the cDNA or gDNA that made up the material.

Sequenced material: peripheral blood. The sequence was collected from a human donor in a cohort sampled during active COVID-19.

CDR3 coding DNA: TGCGCCAGCAGCCAACCTGGGGTCTACGGGGATAGTGAGCAGTTCTTC. This translates into CASSQPGVYGDSEQFF. This chain links TRBV4-1 with TRBJ2-1; tentative D call: TRBD2 (5 bases). V lost 2 bases, J lost 9 bases, and 20 bases lay in between. Germline CDR1 MGHRA, CDR2 YSYEKL. The CDR3 sequence is 16 residues long.